The clone carrying this TCR beta chain occurred a few times. The sample carries other DNA sequences with the same CDR3. The CDR3 is 15 amino acids. V gave up 1 base and J gave up 4 bases, with 11 bases separating them. CDR1 and CDR2 (germline): SGHTA, FQGNSA. The source of the sample is a study of blood T cell repertoires in COVID-19. The wider study: Researchers got acute and convalescent COVID-19 samples from the United States, Italy and Spain.

The authors' processing: Researchers report that nucleated cell counts were estimated from reference gene primer amplification. Measured with immunoSEQ multiplex PCR; TCRdb has only the in-frame clones, and not every one. V, J and clone size derive from that table, while D and trimming were established from the DNA sequence. Altogether 350,000 to 400,000 clones are present, less than 90% being singletons, with the ten largest covering about 7.6%. It was during active infection that Seattle patients were enrolled and then longitudinally followed. The sample consisted of peripheral blood. The receptor comes from a woman in her fifties or sixties with COVID-19, enrolled during active disease. The chain recombines TRBV7-2 with TRBJ2-1; no clear D. The CDR3 is CASSLGASSYNEQFF. CDR3 DNA sequence: TGTGCCAGCAGCTTAGGGGCGTCTTCATACAATGAGCAGTTCTTC.